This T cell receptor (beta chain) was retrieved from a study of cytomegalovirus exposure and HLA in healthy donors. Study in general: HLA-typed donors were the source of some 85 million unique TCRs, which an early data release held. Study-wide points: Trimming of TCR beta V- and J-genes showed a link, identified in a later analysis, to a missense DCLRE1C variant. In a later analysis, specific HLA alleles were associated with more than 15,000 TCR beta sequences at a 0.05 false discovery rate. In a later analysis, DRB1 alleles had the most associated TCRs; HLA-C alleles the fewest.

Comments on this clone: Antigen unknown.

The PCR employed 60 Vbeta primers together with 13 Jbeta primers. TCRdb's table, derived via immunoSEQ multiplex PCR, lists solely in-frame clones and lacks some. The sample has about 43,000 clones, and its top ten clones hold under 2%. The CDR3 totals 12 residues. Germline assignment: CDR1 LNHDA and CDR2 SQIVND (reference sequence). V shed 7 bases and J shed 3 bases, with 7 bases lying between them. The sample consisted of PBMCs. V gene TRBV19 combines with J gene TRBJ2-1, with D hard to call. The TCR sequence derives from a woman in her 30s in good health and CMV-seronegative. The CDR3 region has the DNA TGTGCCAGTATGGGCGACTACAATGAGCAGTTCTTC. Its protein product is CASMGDYNEQFF.